The 21 T cell receptor beta chains in this list originate from one sample, sequenced in a study of early T cells in non-severe SARS-CoV-2 infection. TCRdb redid the calling of the 5' RACE reads with MiXCR, one entry per CDR3 protein. Of 100,000 to 120,000 distinct CDR3 sequences listed, about 12% are singletons. Sample: whole blood. The receptor source for this set is an adult who was a healthcare worker with PCR-confirmed SARS-CoV-2 infection or an uninfected control (not recorded which).

Regarding this clonotype: A much larger clonotype is one base distant, so this may be a read error. J is TRBJ2-7 and V is TRBV6-2 or TRBV6-3, with 10 bases matching TRBD2. Losses at the gene ends were 4 bases for V and 3 bases for J; bases not matched to a gene: 9. CDR3 length: 16 residues. Germline assignment: CDR1 MNHEY and CDR2 SVGEGT. CDR3 amino acids: CASSLGLARGGYEQYF. CDR3 nucleotide sequence: TGTGCCAGCAGTTTGGGACTAGCGAGAGGAGGCTACGAGCAGTACTTC.

This clonotype was observed many times. The chain recombines TRBV5-1 with TRBJ1-4; 7 nucleotides match TRBD1. The V gene's germline CDR1 is SGHRS and CDR2 YFSETQ. Trimming removed 4 bases from V and 8 bases from J; junction bases left unmatched: 14. The CDR3 is made up of 16 amino acids. The CDR3 coding sequence is TGCGCCAGCAGCCTGATTTTAGGGGGCATAAAGGAAAAACTGTTTTTT. Protein product: CASSLILGGIKEKLFF.

This clonotype has a count of ten or more. V usage is TRBV19 and J usage is TRBJ2-3; D perhaps matches TRBD1 (6 bases). The V end was cut by 6 bases, the J end by 6 bases, with 22 bases between. The CDR3 is made up of 16 amino acids. Germline-derived CDR1 and CDR2 are LNHDA and SQIVND (reference sequence). The CDR3 is CASSRTAQLQADTQYF. Written as DNA, the CDR3 is TGTGCCAGTAGCCGGACAGCCCAACTACAGGCGGATACGCAGTATTTT.

The chain joins TRBV30 to TRBJ2-1; 10 positions agree with TRBD2. The CDR3 is 15 amino acids. Germline trimming cut 0 bases from V and 6 bases from J; bases unmatched to any gene: 5. Germline V CDR1 and CDR2: GTSNPN, SVGIG (reference sequence). The CDR3 DNA is TGTGCCTGGAGTGTAAACCTAGCGGGGGCCAATGAGCAGTTCTTC. Its translation is CAWSVNLAGANEQFF.

The rearrangement uses TRBV3-1 and TRBJ2-7; 7 positions agree with TRBD1. Germline values: CDR1 LGHDT, CDR2 YNNKEL (reference sequence). This CDR3 region has 16 residues. V lost 4 bases to trimming and J lost 4 bases; unmatched junction nucleotides: 13. CDR3 loop: CASSLAGEQGNYEQYF. The CDR3 nucleotides are TGTGCCAGCAGCCTTGCTGGGGAACAGGGGAATTACGAGCAGTACTTC.

In this sample, this clonotype turned up many times. The chain employs TRBV3-1 and TRBJ2-4; no definite D call. CDR3 length: 12 residues. V was shortened by 8 bases and J by 4 bases, with 9 bases between the two germline ends. Germline V gives CDR1 LGHDT, CDR2 YNNKEL (reference sequence). This chain's CDR3 is CASGWSKNIQYF. The CDR3 region has the DNA TGTGCCAGCGGGTGGAGTAAAAACATTCAGTACTTC.

This clonotype was counted at least ten times. V gene TRBV29-1 combines with J gene TRBJ1-1, with D hard to call. V lost 7 bases, J lost 0 bases, and 12 bases lay in between. The CDR3 has 13 residues. Germline CDR1 is SQVTM and CDR2 is ANQGSEA. CDR3 bases: TGCAGCGCCCGAGGCAGCCTGAACACTGAAGCTTTCTTT. This codes for CSARGSLNTEAFF.

This clonotype was seen ten or more times. The J gene is TRBJ2-2, the V gene TRBV9, with D unclear. CDR3 length: 14 residues. V lost 2 bases to trimming and J lost 7 bases, with 12 bases between them. Germline lookup yields CDR1 SGDLS and CDR2 YYNGEE. CDR3 region: CASSVPPVDGELFF. CDR3 bases: TGTGCCAGCAGCGTGCCCCCGGTGGACGGGGAGCTGTTTTTT.

This clonotype was seen repeatedly, ten times or more. This chain uses TRBV12-3 or TRBV12-4 with TRBJ1-1; 7 bases are a match to TRBD1. V was pared by 5 bases and J by 3 bases, with 12 bases of the junction left unmatched. The CDR3 contains 16 residues. DNA for the CDR3: TGTGCCAGCAGTAGACGTCCCGGGACAGTAGACACTGAAGCTTTCTTT. Encoded protein: CASSRRPGTVDTEAFF.

This clonotype was counted between two and nine times. The chain carries TRBV30 and TRBJ1-1; D not certain. The CDR3 is 10 residues long. CDR1 and CDR2 from the germline V gene are GTSNPN and SVGIG (reference sequence). Trimming stripped 3 bases from V and 9 bases from J, with 8 bases between. Here the CDR3 reads CAWRGPQAFF. The CDR3 DNA reads as TGTGCCTGGAGGGGCCCGCAAGCTTTCTTT.

The table lists this clonotype with many counts. J is TRBJ1-6 and V is TRBV20-1; D is ambiguous. Germline V gives CDR1 DFQATT, CDR2 SNEGSKA (reference sequence). CDR3 size: 12 residues. Trimming shortened V by 2 bases and J by 8 bases, and 7 bases separated the two germline ends. The CDR3 sequence: CSARRGDSPLHF. CDR3 nucleotide sequence: TGCAGTGCTAGACGGGGTGATTCACCCCTCCACTTT.

This clonotype was picked up many times. This chain links TRBV27 with TRBJ2-1, with 7 bases aligning to TRBD1. With 5 bases clipped from V and 0 bases from J, the junction kept 4 bases outside the gene matches. This CDR3 has 15 amino acids. Germline-derived CDR1 and CDR2 are MNHEY and SMNVEV (reference sequence). CDR3 amino acids: CASSVDRVSYNEQFF. CDR3 sequence (DNA): TGTGCCAGCAGTGTCGACAGGGTCTCCTACAATGAGCAGTTCTTC.

This chain connects TRBV20-1 to TRBJ1-2, with TRBD1 matching 9 bases. Trimming at V came to 5 bases and at J to 8 bases, leaving 6 bases not matched to a gene. The germline V gene encodes CDR1 DFQATT and CDR2 SNEGSKA (reference sequence). This CDR3 region has 12 residues. The CDR3 sequence is CSAGGQGWGYTF. The CDR3 bases are TGCAGTGCTGGGGGACAGGGATGGGGCTACACCTTC.

This clonotype showed up many times. V gene TRBV20-1 combines with J gene TRBJ2-7; 10 bases align to TRBD2. Trimming at V came to 5 bases and at J to 2 bases, leaving 9 bases not matched to a gene. The CDR3 runs 15 residues. CDR1 DFQATT and CDR2 SNEGSKA come from the germline V gene (reference sequence). The CDR3 DNA reads as TGCAGTGCTTCCCCGCTAGCGGGGGCGACCTACGAGCAGTACTTC. This codes for CSASPLAGATYEQYF.

The chain carries TRBV12-3 or TRBV12-4 and TRBJ2-7; D call uncertain. Trimming cost V 7 bases and J 2 bases, with 12 bases left between them. This CDR3 has 13 amino acids. The CDR3 loop is CASTPGPTYEQYF. The CDR3 coding sequence is TGTGCCAGCACTCCGGGTCCTACCTACGAGCAGTACTTC.

J is TRBJ2-3 and V is TRBV6-5; D not resolved. Trimming pared 1 base from V and 0 bases from J, leaving 2 bases between. This CDR3 comprises 13 residues. From germline, CDR1 is MNHEY and CDR2 SVGAGI. The CDR3 is CASSYYSTDTQYF. CDR3 nucleotides: TGTGCCAGCAGTTACTATAGCACAGATACGCAGTATTTT.

V and J are TRBV11-2 and TRBJ2-1; 10 bases are a match to TRBD1. Germline values: CDR1 SGHAT, CDR2 FQNNGV. Losses at the gene ends were 5 bases for V and 3 bases for J; bases not matched to a gene: 4. There are 15 residues in the CDR3. The CDR3 region is CASSNRDRGYNEQFF. CDR3 DNA sequence: TGTGCCAGCAGCAACCGGGACAGGGGCTACAATGAGCAGTTCTTC. The whole variable domain, filled in from reference TRBV11-2 and TRBJ2-1, reads EAGVAQSPRYKIIEKRQSVAFWCNPISGHATLYWYQQILGQGPKLLIQFQNNGVVDDSQLPKDRFSAERLKGVDSTLKIQPAKLEDSAVYLCASSNRDRGYNEQFFGPGTRLTVL.

In DNA, the CDR3 is TGCGCCAGCAGCTTGTGGGCCCGGGCCGTTACGCAGTATTTT. This translates into CASSLWARAVTQYF. The chain joins TRBV5-1 to TRBJ2-3; D unclear. Germline lookup yields CDR1 SGHRS and CDR2 YFSETQ. CDR3 size: 14 residues. Trimming left V 1 base short and J 8 bases short, with 14 bases between.

This clonotype was picked up a small number of times. This chain connects TRBV11-2 to TRBJ2-1, with TRBD1 matching 7 bases. The CDR3 totals 15 residues. CDR1 and CDR2 from the germline V gene are SGHAT and FQNNGV. The ends lost 3 bases at V and 0 bases at J; junction bases unmatched: 2. CDR3 DNA: TGTGCCAGCAGCTTTCGGGACAGCTCCTACAATGAGCAGTTCTTC. This translates into CASSFRDSSYNEQFF. Full variable domain (rest looked up from reference TRBV11-2 and TRBJ2-1): EAGVAQSPRYKIIEKRQSVAFWCNPISGHATLYWYQQILGQGPKLLIQFQNNGVVDDSQLPKDRFSAERLKGVDSTLKIQPAKLEDSAVYLCASSFRDSSYNEQFFGPGTRLTVL.

This clonotype was detected only a few times. V and J are TRBV6-1 and TRBJ1-5; TRBD1 might be the D (5 bases). The germline V gene has CDR1 MNHNS and CDR2 SASEGT. Trimming shortened V by 5 bases and J by 3 bases, and 17 bases separated the two germline ends. The CDR3 runs 16 residues. CDR3 coding DNA: TGTGCCAGCAGTTCGGGAAGTGACAGATTCAATCAGCCCCAGCATTTT. Its translation is CASSSGSDRFNQPQHF.

This clonotype was recorded many times. The chain couples TRBV11-2 to TRBJ1-6; D unclear. Germline CDR1 is SGHAT and CDR2 is FQNNGV. With 3 bases removed from V and 9 bases from J, the gap between germline ends came to 12 bases. This CDR3 contains 14 residues. CDR3 sequence: CASSFDPGGSPLHF. DNA of the CDR3: TGTGCCAGCAGCTTCGACCCGGGCGGTTCACCCCTCCACTTT.